This TCR beta chain comes out of a study of blood T cell repertoires in COVID-19. Study as a whole: Nucleic acid was either cDNA or gDNA, and it came from T cells, B-cell-depleted T cells, or PBMCs.

Those who participated ranged in age from about 18 to 89 years and resided in 20 to 30 US areas. Generated by immunoSEQ multiplex PCR, the TCRdb table keeps only in-frame clones and is missing some. The sample has 220,000 or so clones; about 82% are singletons. This sequence was found in a woman aged 45-60 years who had recovered from COVID-19. Source material: PBMCs or T cells enriched from blood (not recorded which).

CDR3 sequence: CASSYLGPGANSPLHF. The CDR3 coding sequence is TGTGCCAGCAGCTATCTCGGCCCGGGAGCAAATTCACCCCTCCACTTT. V is TRBV27 and J is TRBJ1-6; D call uncertain. Germline V lookup: CDR1 MNHEY, CDR2 SMNVEV (reference sequence). This CDR3 region has 16 residues. V lost 6 bases and J 7 bases, leaving 19 bases between the germline ends.